The T cell receptor beta chain under discussion was sequenced for a study of patients and donors after allogeneic stem cell transplantation. Via MiXCR, TCRdb re-called the RT-PCR reads, giving one row per CDR3 protein. The sample shows 400,000 to 450,000 distinct CDR3 sequences, under 20% of them seen only once. V lost 5 bases to trimming and J lost 7 bases; unmatched junction nucleotides: 15. Germline loops: CDR1 SQVTM, CDR2 ANQGSEA. The CDR3 contains 16 residues. This clonotype showed up just a few times. The J gene is TRBJ2-2, the V gene TRBV29-1; 8 nucleotides agree with TRBD1. The sequenced sample was blood, either unsorted or a sorted T cell fraction (not recorded which). The receptor comes from a human donor who was either an allogeneic HSCT recipient or a stem cell or donor lymphocyte infusion donor (not recorded which). It is not recorded whose cells these are; they may come from a transplant donor. DNA of the CDR3: TGCAGCGTTTATATAAGAGGGACAGGCACCCACGGGGAGCTGTTTTTT. This codes for CSVYIRGTGTHGELFF.